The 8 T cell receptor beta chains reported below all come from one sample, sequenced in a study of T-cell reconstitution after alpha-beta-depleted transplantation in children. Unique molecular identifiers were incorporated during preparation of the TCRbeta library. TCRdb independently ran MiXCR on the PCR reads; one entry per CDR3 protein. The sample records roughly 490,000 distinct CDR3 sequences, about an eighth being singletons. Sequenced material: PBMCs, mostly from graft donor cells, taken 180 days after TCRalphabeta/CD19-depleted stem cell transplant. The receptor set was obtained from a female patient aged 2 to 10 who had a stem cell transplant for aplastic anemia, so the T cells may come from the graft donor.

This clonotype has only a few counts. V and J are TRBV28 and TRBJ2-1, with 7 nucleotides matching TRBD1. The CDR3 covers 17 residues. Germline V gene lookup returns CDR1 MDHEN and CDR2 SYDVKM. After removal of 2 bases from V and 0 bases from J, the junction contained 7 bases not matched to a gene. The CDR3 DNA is TGTGCCAGCAGTTTAATGGAGCACAGGGGCTCCTACAATGAGCAGTTCTTC. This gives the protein CASSLMEHRGSYNEQFF.

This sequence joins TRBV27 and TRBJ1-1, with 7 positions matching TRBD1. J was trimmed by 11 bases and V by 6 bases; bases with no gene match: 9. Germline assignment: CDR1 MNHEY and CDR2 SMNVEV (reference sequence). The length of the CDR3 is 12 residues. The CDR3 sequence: CASSPLKGAAFF. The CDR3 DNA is TGTGCCAGCAGCCCCCTGAAGGGGGCCGCTTTCTTT.

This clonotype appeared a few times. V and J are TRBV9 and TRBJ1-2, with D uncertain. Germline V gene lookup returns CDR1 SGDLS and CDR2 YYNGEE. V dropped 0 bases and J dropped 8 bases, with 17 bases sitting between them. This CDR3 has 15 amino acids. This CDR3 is CASSVVGNGPWGYTF. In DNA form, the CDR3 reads TGTGCCAGCAGCGTAGTGGGGAACGGACCTTGGGGCTACACCTTC.

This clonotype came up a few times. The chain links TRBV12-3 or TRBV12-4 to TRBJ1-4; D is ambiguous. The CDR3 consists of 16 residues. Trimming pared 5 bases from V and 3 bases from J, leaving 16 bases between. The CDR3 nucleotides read TGTGCCAGCAGTCCCTTCCTTTCACCAGCTAATGAAAAACTGTTTTTT. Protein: CASSPFLSPANEKLFF.

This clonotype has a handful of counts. The CDR3 sequence is CASGLWTNNEQFF. Written as DNA, the CDR3 is TGTGCTAGTGGCCTATGGACCAACAATGAGCAGTTCTTC. The chain joins TRBV12-5 to TRBJ2-1; no clear D gene. The V gene's germline CDR1 is LGHNT and CDR2 FRNRAP. The CDR3 totals 13 residues. The V end lost 6 bases, the J end lost 5 bases, and 11 bases lay between the germline ends. Full variable domain (remainder filled in from reference TRBV12-5 and TRBJ2-1): DARVTQTPRHKVTEMGQEVTMRCQPILGHNTVFWYRQTMMQGLELLAYFRNRAPLDDSGMPKDRFSAEMPDATLATLKIQPSEPRDSAVYFCASGLWTNNEQFFGPGTRLTVL.

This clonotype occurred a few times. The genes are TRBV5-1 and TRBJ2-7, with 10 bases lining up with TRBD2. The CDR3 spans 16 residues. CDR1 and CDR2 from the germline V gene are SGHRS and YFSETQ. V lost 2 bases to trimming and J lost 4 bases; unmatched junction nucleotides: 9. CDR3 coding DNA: TGCGCCAGCAGCTTAATCTCAGCGGGAGGGCCTTACGAGCAGTACTTC. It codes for CASSLISAGGPYEQYF. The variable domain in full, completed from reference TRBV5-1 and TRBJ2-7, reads KAGVTQTPRYLIKTRGQQVTLSCSPISGHRSVSWYQQTPGQGLQFLFEYFSETQRNKGNFPGRFSGRQFSNSRSEMNVSTLELGDSALYLCASSLISAGGPYEQYFGPGTRLTVT.

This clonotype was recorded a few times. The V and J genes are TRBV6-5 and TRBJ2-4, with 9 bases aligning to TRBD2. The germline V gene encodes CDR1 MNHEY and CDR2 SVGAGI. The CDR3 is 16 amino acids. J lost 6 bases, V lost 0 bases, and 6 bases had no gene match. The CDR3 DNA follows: TGTGCCAGCAGTTACTCACAGACTAGCGGCGGAAACATTCAGTACTTC. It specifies CASSYSQTSGGNIQYF.

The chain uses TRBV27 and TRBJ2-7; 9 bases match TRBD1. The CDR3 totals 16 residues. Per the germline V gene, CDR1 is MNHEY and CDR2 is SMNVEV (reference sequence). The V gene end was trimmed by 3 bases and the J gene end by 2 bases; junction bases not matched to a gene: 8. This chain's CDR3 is CASSFLGTGIAYEQYF. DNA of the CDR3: TGTGCCAGCAGTTTCCTGGGGACAGGGATTGCCTACGAGCAGTACTTC.